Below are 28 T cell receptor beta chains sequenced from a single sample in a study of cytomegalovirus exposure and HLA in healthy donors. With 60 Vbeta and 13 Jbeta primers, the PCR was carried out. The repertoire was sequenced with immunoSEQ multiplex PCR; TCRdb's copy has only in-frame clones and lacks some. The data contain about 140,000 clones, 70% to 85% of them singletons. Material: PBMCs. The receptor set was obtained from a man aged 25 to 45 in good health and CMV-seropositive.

The CDR3 loop reads CASSPNRGVNYGYTF. The CDR3 DNA sequence: TGTGCCAGCTCACCAAACAGGGGAGTTAACTATGGCTACACCTTC. This chain connects TRBV18 to TRBJ1-2; 7 bases are a match to TRBD1. The germline V gene has CDR1 KGHSH and CDR2 LQKENI. The CDR3 spans 15 residues. The junction had 4 bases not matched to a gene; V was cut back by 2 bases and J by 1 base.

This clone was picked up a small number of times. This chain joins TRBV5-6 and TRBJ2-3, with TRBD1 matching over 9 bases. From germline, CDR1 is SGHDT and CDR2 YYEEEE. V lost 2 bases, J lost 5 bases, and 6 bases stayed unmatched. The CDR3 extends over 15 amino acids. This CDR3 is CASSFQMTGGDTQYF. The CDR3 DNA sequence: TGTGCCAGCAGCTTTCAAATGACAGGGGGAGATACGCAGTATTTT.

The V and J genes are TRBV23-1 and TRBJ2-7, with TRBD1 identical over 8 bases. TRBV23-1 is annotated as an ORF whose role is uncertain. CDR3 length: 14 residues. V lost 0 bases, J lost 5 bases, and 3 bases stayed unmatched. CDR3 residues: CASSQSAGGHEQYF. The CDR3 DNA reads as TGCGCCAGCAGTCAATCGGCAGGGGGCCACGAGCAGTACTTC.

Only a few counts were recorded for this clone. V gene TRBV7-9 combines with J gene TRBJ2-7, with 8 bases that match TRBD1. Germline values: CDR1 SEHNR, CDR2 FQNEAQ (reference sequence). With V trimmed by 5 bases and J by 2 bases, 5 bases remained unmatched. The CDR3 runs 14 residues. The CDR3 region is CASSRGDRTYEQYF. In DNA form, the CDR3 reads TGTGCCAGCAGCCGCGGGGACAGGACCTACGAGCAGTACTTC.

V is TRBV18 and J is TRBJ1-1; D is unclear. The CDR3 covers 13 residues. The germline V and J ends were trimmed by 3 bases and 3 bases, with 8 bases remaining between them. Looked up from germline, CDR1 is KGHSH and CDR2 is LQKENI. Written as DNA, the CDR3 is TGTGCCAGCTCACCTGCGCTGGACACTGAAGCTTTCTTT. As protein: CASSPALDTEAFF.

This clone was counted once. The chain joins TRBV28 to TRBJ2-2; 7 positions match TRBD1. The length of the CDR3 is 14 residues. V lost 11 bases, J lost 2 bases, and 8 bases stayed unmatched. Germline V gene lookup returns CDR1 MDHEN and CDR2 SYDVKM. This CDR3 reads CAGKGAQNTGELFF. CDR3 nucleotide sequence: TGTGCCGGAAAGGGGGCGCAAAACACCGGGGAGCTGTTTTTT.

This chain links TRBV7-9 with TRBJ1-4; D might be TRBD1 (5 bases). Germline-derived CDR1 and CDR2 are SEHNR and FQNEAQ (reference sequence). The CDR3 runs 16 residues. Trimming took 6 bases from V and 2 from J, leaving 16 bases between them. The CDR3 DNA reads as TGTGCCAGCAGGCCCTTTGGGGGGAAGACTAATGAAAAACTGTTTTTT. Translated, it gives CASRPFGGKTNEKLFF.

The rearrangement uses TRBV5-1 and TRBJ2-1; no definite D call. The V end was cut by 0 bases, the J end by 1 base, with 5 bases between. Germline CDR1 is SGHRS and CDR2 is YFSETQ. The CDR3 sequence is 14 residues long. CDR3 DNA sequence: TGCGCCAGCAGCTTGGTTCAATCCTACAATGAGCAGTTCTTC. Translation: CASSLVQSYNEQFF.

The CDR3 coding sequence is TGTGCCAGCAGCTTGTACAGGGGGCATGACCGGGAGCTGTTTTTT. Translated: CASSLYRGHDRELFF. The chain employs TRBV5-6 and TRBJ2-2; 9 nucleotides agree with TRBD1. Germline V gene sequence: CDR1 SGHDT, CDR2 YYEEEE. The V segment lost 1 base and the J segment 9 bases; nucleotides outside the gene matches: 7. The CDR3 contains 15 residues.

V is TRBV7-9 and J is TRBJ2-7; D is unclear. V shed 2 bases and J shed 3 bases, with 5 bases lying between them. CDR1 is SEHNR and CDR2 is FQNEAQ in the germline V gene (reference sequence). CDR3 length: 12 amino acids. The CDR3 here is CASSLNGYEQYF. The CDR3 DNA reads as TGTGCCAGCAGCTTAAACGGCTACGAGCAGTACTTC.

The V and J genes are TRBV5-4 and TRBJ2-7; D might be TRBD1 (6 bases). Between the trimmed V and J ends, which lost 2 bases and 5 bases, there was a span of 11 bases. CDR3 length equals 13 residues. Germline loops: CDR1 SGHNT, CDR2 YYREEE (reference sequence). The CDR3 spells CASSFQGRHEQYF. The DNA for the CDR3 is TGTGCCAGCAGCTTCCAGGGGCGGCACGAGCAGTACTTC.

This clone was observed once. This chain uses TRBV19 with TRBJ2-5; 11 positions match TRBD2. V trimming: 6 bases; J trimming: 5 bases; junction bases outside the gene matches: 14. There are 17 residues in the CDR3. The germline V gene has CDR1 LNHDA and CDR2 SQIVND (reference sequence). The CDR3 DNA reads TGTGCCAGTAGCATATCTCCCCTAGCGGGGGGAATTGAGACCCAGTACTTC. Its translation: CASSISPLAGGIETQYF.

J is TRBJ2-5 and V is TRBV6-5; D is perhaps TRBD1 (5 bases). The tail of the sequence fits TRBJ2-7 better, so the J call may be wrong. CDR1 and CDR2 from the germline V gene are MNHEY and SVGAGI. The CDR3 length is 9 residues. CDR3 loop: CAEQAEQYF. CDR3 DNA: TGTGCCGAACAGGCCGAGCAGTACTTC.

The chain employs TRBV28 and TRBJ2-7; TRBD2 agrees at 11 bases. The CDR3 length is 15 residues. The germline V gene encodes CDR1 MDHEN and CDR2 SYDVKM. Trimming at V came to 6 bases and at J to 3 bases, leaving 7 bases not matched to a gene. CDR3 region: CASRGTSGSLYEQYF. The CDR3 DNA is TGTGCCAGCAGAGGTACTAGCGGGAGTCTCTACGAGCAGTACTTC. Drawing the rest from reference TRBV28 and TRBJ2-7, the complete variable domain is DVKVTQSSRYLVKRTGEKVFLECVQDMDHENMFWYRQDPGLGLRLIYFSYDVKMKEKGDIPEGYSVSREKKERFSLILESASTNQTSMYLCASRGTSGSLYEQYFGPGTRLTVT.

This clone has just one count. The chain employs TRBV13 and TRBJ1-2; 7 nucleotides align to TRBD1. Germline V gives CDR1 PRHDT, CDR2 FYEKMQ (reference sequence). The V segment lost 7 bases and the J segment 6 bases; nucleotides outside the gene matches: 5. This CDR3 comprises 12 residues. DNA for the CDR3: TGTGCCAGCATAAGGGGGCGCGATGGCTACACCTTC. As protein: CASIRGRDGYTF.

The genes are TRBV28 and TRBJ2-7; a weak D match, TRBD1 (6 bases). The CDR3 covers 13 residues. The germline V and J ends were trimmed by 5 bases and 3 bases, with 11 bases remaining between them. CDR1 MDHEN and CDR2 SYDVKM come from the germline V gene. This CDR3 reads CASSPSDSYEQYF. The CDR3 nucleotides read TGTGCCAGCAGTCCCTCGGACAGCTACGAGCAGTACTTC.

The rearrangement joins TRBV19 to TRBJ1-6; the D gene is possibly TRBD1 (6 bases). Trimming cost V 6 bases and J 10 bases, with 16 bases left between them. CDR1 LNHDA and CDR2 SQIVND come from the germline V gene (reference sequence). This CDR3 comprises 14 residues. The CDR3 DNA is TGTGCCAGTAGCGAACAGGGTGTTGGGTCACCCCTCCACTTT. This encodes CASSEQGVGSPLHF.

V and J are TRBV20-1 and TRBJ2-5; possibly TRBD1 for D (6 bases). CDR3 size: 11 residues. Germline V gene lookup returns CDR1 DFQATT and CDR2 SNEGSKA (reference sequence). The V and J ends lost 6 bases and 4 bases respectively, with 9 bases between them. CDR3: CSAARGETQYF. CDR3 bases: TGCAGTGCGGCCAGGGGAGAGACCCAGTACTTC.

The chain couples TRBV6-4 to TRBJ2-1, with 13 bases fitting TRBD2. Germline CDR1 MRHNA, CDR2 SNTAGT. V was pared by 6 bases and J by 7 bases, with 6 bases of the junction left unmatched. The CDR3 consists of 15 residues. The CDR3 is CASSQLAGGWNEQFF. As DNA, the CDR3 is TGTGCCAGCAGCCAACTAGCGGGAGGGTGGAATGAGCAGTTCTTC.

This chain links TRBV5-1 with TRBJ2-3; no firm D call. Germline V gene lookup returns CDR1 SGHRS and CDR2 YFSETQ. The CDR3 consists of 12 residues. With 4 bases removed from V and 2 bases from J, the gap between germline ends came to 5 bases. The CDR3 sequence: CASSLLTDTQYF. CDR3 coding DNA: TGCGCCAGCAGCCTCCTCACAGATACGCAGTATTTT.

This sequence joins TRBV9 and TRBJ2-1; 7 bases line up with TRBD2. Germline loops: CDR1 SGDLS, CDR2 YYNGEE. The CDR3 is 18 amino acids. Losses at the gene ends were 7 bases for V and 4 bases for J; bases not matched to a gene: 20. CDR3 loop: CASSVAGSSGLSYNEQFF. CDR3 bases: TGTGCCAGCTCCGTCGCCGGGTCTAGCGGCCTGTCTTACAATGAGCAGTTCTTC.

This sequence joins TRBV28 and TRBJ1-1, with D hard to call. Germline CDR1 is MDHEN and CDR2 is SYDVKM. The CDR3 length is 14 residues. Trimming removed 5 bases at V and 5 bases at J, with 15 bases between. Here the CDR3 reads CASSRGGRGTEAFF. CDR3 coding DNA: TGTGCCAGCAGTCGAGGTGGGCGAGGGACTGAAGCTTTCTTT.

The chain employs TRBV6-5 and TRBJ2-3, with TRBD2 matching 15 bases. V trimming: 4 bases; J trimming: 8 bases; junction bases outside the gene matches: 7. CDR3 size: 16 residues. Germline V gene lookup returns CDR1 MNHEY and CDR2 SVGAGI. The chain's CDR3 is CASSSPGLAGGGTQYF. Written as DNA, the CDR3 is TGTGCCAGCAGTTCGCCCGGACTAGCGGGGGGGGGTACGCAGTATTTT.

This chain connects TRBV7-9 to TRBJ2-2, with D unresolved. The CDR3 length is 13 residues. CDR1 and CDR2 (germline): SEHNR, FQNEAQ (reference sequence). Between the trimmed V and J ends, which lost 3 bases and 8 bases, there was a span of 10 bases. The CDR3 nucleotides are TGTGCCAGCAGCTTCCTACTCCTAGGGGAGCTGTTTTTT. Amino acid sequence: CASSFLLLGELFF.

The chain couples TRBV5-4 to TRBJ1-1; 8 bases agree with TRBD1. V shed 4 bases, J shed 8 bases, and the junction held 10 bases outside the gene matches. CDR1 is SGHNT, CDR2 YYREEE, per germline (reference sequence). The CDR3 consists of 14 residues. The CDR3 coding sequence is TGTGCCAGCAGCAGACGGGACAGGAGGGGGGAAGCTTTCTTT. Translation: CASSRRDRRGEAFF.

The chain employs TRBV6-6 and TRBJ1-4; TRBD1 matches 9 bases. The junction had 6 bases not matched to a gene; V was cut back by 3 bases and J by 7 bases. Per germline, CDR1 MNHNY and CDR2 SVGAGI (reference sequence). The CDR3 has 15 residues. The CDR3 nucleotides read TGTGCCAGCAGTTATAGACAGGGGGGGAGTGAAAAACTGTTTTTT. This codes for CASSYRQGGSEKLFF.

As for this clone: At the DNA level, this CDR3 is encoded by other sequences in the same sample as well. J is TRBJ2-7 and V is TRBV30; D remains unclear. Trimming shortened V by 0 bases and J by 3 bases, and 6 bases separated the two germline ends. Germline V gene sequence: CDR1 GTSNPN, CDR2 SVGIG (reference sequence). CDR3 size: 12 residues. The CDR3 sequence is CAWSVSGYEQYF. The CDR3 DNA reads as TGTGCCTGGAGTGTCTCCGGCTACGAGCAGTACTTC.

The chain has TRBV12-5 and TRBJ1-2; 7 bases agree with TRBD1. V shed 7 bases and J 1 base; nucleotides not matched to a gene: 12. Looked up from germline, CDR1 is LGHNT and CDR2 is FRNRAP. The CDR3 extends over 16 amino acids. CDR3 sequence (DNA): TGTGCTAGTGCCCTAACCGGGACAGCGGATAACTATGGCTACACCTTC. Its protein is CASALTGTADNYGYTF.